This TCR beta chain was recovered during a study of cytomegalovirus exposure and HLA in healthy donors. V was clipped by 1 base and J by 8 bases, with 11 bases between them. The CDR3 runs to 13 residues. From germline, CDR1 is SGHVS and CDR2 FQNEAQ. The PCR used 60 Vbeta and 13 Jbeta primers. TCRdb's table, derived via immunoSEQ multiplex PCR, lists solely in-frame clones and lacks some. The data contain some 51,000 clones, 77% of them singletons. The chain employs TRBV7-8 and TRBJ1-1; D gene unclear. The sequence was obtained from a female donor in good health and CMV-seronegative. Sequenced input: PBMCs. CDR3 nucleotide sequence: TGTGCCAGCAGCTTAGAGTGGGCAGGAGAAGCTTTCTTT. Its protein product is CASSLEWAGEAFF.